One sample yielded the 16 T cell receptor beta chains listed below, sequenced in a study of beta chain features in type 1 diabetes. Study-wide results and caveats: TCRB CDR3s from Type 1 diabetes patients were moderately but significantly shorter in all four CD4+ subsets.

These receptors have no identified antigens. Expressed TCRB transcripts were sequenced because the isolated RNA had all been reverse transcribed beforehand. Measured with immunoSEQ multiplex PCR; TCRdb has only the in-frame clones, and not every one. The sample includes hundreds of thousands of clones, about 13% of them seen just once. The sequenced material came from naive CD4+ T cells from blood. These receptors were collected from a young man with type 1 diabetes.

The V gene is TRBV2, the J gene TRBJ1-1; TRBD1 matches 8 bases. Looked up from germline, CDR1 is SNHLY and CDR2 is FYNNEI. This CDR3 contains 15 residues. Trimming took 6 bases from V and 1 from J; bases not matched to a gene: 7. CDR3 nucleotide sequence: TGTGCCAGCAGGGACAGGGTTTCGTCGAACACTGAAGCTTTCTTT. Translated, it gives CASRDRVSSNTEAFF. The full variable domain, with the rest looked up from reference TRBV2 and TRBJ1-1, is EPEVTQTPSHQVTQMGQEVILRCVPISNHLYFYWYRQILGQKVEFLVSFYNNEISEKSEIFDDQFSVERPDGSNFTLKIRSTKLEDSAMYFCASRDRVSSNTEAFFGQGTRLTVV.

This chain links TRBV9 with TRBJ2-7; TRBD1 matches at 8 bases. The V gene's germline CDR1 is SGDLS and CDR2 YYNGEE. The CDR3 has 15 amino acids. V lost 4 bases, J lost 2 bases, and 8 bases stayed unmatched. CDR3 in amino acids: CASSPRGQSAYEQYF. The CDR3 DNA reads as TGTGCCAGCAGCCCCAGGGGGCAGAGCGCCTACGAGCAGTACTTC.

This chain uses TRBV30 with TRBJ2-1; 7 bases align to TRBD2. Trimming at V came to 2 bases and at J to 9 bases, leaving 7 bases not matched to a gene. The germline gives CDR1 GTSNPN, CDR2 SVGIG (reference sequence). The CDR3 extends over 13 amino acids. CDR3 sequence reads: CAWSWRERAEQFF. In DNA form, the CDR3 reads TGTGCCTGGAGTTGGCGGGAGAGGGCTGAGCAGTTCTTC.

V and J are TRBV6-4 and TRBJ2-1; a weak D match, TRBD2 (7 bases). The germline CDR1 and CDR2 sequences are MRHNA and SNTAGT. Trimming cost V 7 bases and J 5 bases, with 12 bases left between them. This CDR3 has 13 residues. CDR3 sequence (DNA): TGTGCCAGCAAAGGGGGGGCAAACAATGAGCAGTTCTTC. Its translation: CASKGGANNEQFF.

This sequence joins TRBV11-2 and TRBJ2-7; possibly TRBD2 for D (6 bases). Looked up from germline, CDR1 is SGHAT and CDR2 is FQNNGV. The CDR3 sequence is 15 residues long. V was pared by 5 bases and J by 4 bases, with 18 bases between. CDR3 nucleotide sequence: TGTGCCAGCAGCCAACAGACCCACCGGGGGTACGAGCAGTACTTC. This sequence encodes CASSQQTHRGYEQYF.

This rearrangement joins TRBV2 to TRBJ2-3, with D perhaps TRBD2 (5 bases). Looked up from germline, CDR1 is SNHLY and CDR2 is FYNNEI. The ends were cut back, 4 bases at V and 8 bases at J, with 19 bases in the middle. This CDR3 has 15 residues. CDR3 sequence reads: CASSGILREVGTQYF. CDR3 DNA sequence: TGTGCCAGCAGTGGAATCTTGAGGGAAGTTGGTACGCAGTATTTT.

The chain is built from TRBV21-1 and TRBJ1-5. TRBV21-1 is noted as a pseudogene. The CDR3 sequence is 13 residues long. CDR3 loop: CASLPGTFQPQHF. The CDR3 coding sequence is TGTGCCAGTCTACCCGGTACGTTCCAGCCCCAGCATTTT.

The rearrangement joins TRBV18 to TRBJ2-7, with D maybe TRBD1 (6 bases). This CDR3 contains 13 residues. Germline V lookup: CDR1 KGHSH, CDR2 LQKENI. V gave up 5 bases and J gave up 2 bases, with 10 bases separating them. CDR3 residues: CASSAQGPYEQYF. CDR3 in DNA: TGTGCCAGCTCAGCGCAGGGGCCCTACGAGCAGTACTTC.

This sequence joins TRBV7-3 and TRBJ2-7, with 8 bases aligning to TRBD2. V shed 1 base, J shed 5 bases, and the junction held 10 bases outside the gene matches. Germline CDR1 is SGHTA and CDR2 is FQGTGA. The CDR3 has 16 residues. CDR3 amino acids: CASSLSWASGPHEQYF. The DNA of the CDR3 is TGTGCCAGCAGCTTAAGTTGGGCTAGCGGGCCCCACGAGCAGTACTTC. Supplemented by reference TRBV7-3 and TRBJ2-7, the full variable domain reads GAGVSQTPSNKVTEKGKYVELRCDPISGHTALYWYRQSLGQGPEFLIYFQGTGAADDSGLPNDRFFAVRPEGSVSTLKIQRTERGDSAVYLCASSLSWASGPHEQYFGPGTRLTVT.

This clone appeared once. The chain uses TRBV5-4 and TRBJ2-2, with 7 bases fitting TRBD1. In germline, CDR1 is SGHNT, CDR2 YYREEE (reference sequence). The CDR3 totals 16 residues. V was pared by 0 bases and J by 0 bases, with 2 bases of the junction left unmatched. The CDR3 DNA reads TGTGCCAGCAGCTTGGCCAGGGGGACGAACACCGGGGAGCTGTTTTTT. Translated, it gives CASSLARGTNTGELFF. The entire variable domain, with the rest obtained from reference TRBV5-4 and TRBJ2-2, is as follows: ETGVTQSPTHLIKTRGQQVTLRCSSQSGHNTVSWYQQALGQGPQFIFQYYREEENGRGNFPPRFSGLQFPNYSSELNVNALELDDSALYLCASSLARGTNTGELFFGEGSRLTVL.

This clone turned up a few times. The V gene is TRBV27, the J gene TRBJ1-2; D is unresolved. The CDR3 totals 11 residues. Per the germline V gene, CDR1 is MNHEY and CDR2 is SMNVEV (reference sequence). Trimming stripped 2 bases from V and 7 bases from J, with 5 bases between. The CDR3 spells CASSLTLGYTF. CDR3 DNA sequence: TGTGCCAGCAGTTTAACTCTTGGCTACACCTTC.

The gene calls are TRBV28 and TRBJ2-1; D perhaps matches TRBD2 (5 bases). V gave up 6 bases and J gave up 1 base, with 13 bases separating them. CDR1 is MDHEN, CDR2 SYDVKM, per germline. The CDR3 contains 15 residues. The CDR3 spells CASRPSIASYNEQFF. DNA of the CDR3: TGTGCCAGCAGGCCTAGTATAGCGTCCTACAATGAGCAGTTCTTC.

This clone was detected a few times. The chain couples TRBV6-1 to TRBJ2-5; D may be TRBD2 (7 bases). Trimming removed 2 bases at V and 2 bases at J, with 15 bases between. Germline V lookup: CDR1 MNHNS, CDR2 SASEGT. There are 16 residues in the CDR3. DNA for the CDR3: TGTGCCAGCAGTGAAAGGGGAGCGGGGACACAAGAGACCCAGTACTTC. This sequence encodes CASSERGAGTQETQYF.

The chain links TRBV2 to TRBJ2-7, with unresolved D. The CDR3 contains 11 residues. The germline V gene encodes CDR1 SNHLY and CDR2 FYNNEI. The V end was cut by 8 bases, the J end by 5 bases, with 10 bases between. CDR3: CASGLSDEQYF. CDR3 coding DNA: TGTGCCAGCGGGCTTAGTGACGAGCAGTACTTC. The full variable domain, rest sourced from reference TRBV2 and TRBJ2-7, is EPEVTQTPSHQVTQMGQEVILRCVPISNHLYFYWYRQILGQKVEFLVSFYNNEISEKSEIFDDQFSVERPDGSNFTLKIRSTKLEDSAMYFCASGLSDEQYFGPGTRLTVT.

This clone was found a few times. This chain links TRBV2 with TRBJ2-3; D remains ambiguous. Germline V gene lookup returns CDR1 SNHLY and CDR2 FYNNEI. CDR3 length: 14 amino acids. The germline V and J ends were trimmed by 4 bases and 1 base, with 9 bases remaining between them. The CDR3 region has the DNA TGTGCCAGCAGTGTGACCCAGGGCACAGATACGCAGTATTTT. It encodes CASSVTQGTDTQYF. The variable domain in full, completed from reference TRBV2 and TRBJ2-3, reads EPEVTQTPSHQVTQMGQEVILRCVPISNHLYFYWYRQILGQKVEFLVSFYNNEISEKSEIFDDQFSVERPDGSNFTLKIRSTKLEDSAMYFCASSVTQGTDTQYFGPGTRLTVL.

This clone has more than one count but fewer than ten. This chain joins TRBV28 and TRBJ1-2; D gene ambiguous. In germline, CDR1 is MDHEN, CDR2 SYDVKM. This CDR3 spans 13 amino acids. V was cut by 6 bases and J by 5 bases, with 13 bases left in between. CDR3 in DNA: TGTGCCAGCAGGCTAGGCCGGGAGTATGGCTACACCTTC. It translates to CASRLGREYGYTF.